These 5 T cell receptor beta chains share one sample of origin, sequenced in a study of T cell changes during pregnancy in multiple sclerosis (dated by TCRdb to the late 2010s). Receptor libraries were prepared by the immunoSEQ multiplex PCR assay. TCRdb carries this immuneACCESS record with in-frame sequences only. Its versions omit some clonotypes, under half of them owing to an unresolved V gene in the studies checked, with the rest unexplained. The sample data list about 22,000 clones, and about 90% of these were observed just once. Of the sample, approximately 0.71% falls within the top ten clones. Here the sequenced sample was CD4+ T cells from peripheral blood mononuclear cells, taken in the third trimester of pregnancy. These receptors came from a female donor in good health, enrolled as a control in a pregnancy study.

This chain links TRBV7-9 with TRBJ2-3, with 12 nucleotides matching TRBD2. The CDR3 has 19 residues. Unmatched junction bases numbered 13, after V lost 5 bases and J lost 1 base. The V gene's germline CDR1 is SEHNR and CDR2 FQNEAQ (reference sequence). CDR3 in DNA: TGTGCCAGCAGCCCTGCCTGGCTAGCGGGGGGGCGGGGCACAGATACGCAGTATTTT. Translated, it gives CASSPAWLAGGRGTDTQYF. Drawing the rest from reference TRBV7-9 and TRBJ2-3, the complete variable domain is DTGVSQNPRHKITKRGQNVTFRCDPISEHNRLYWYRQTLGQGPEFLTYFQNEAQLEKSRLLSDRFSAERPKGSFSTLEIQRTEQGDSAMYLCASSPAWLAGGRGTDTQYFGPGTRLTVL.

V gene TRBV29-1 combines with J gene TRBJ2-5; 9 bases line up with TRBD2. Unmatched junction bases numbered 5, after V lost 7 bases and J lost 5 bases. The CDR3 consists of 12 residues. Germline V lookup: CDR1 SQVTM, CDR2 ANQGSEA. Here the CDR3 reads CSAGLAMETQYF. DNA for the CDR3: TGCAGCGCAGGACTAGCGATGGAGACCCAGTACTTC.

This chain uses TRBV29-1 with TRBJ1-2; D remains unclear. The CDR3 is 12 residues long. Germline V lookup: CDR1 SQVTM, CDR2 ANQGSEA. Trimming removed 1 base at V and 2 bases at J, with 5 bases between. CDR3 residues: CSVEGRNYGYTF. CDR3 DNA: TGCAGCGTTGAAGGCAGAAACTATGGCTACACCTTC.

CDR3 amino acids: CASSTGNGYTF. CDR3 in DNA: TGTGCCAGCAGTACAGGGAATGGCTACACCTTC. This chain links TRBV6-5 with TRBJ1-2; tentatively, D is TRBD1 (6 bases). The length of the CDR3 is 11 residues. V was clipped by 5 bases and J by 6 bases, with 7 bases between them. Germline values: CDR1 MNHEY, CDR2 SVGAGI.

The V and J genes are TRBV10-3 and TRBJ2-5; 9 bases line up with TRBD2. Trimming took 10 bases from V and 4 from J; bases not matched to a gene: 13. This CDR3 comprises 15 residues. Germline V gives CDR1 ENHRY, CDR2 SYGVKD. The DNA of the CDR3 is TGTGCCACCGGAATAGCGGGAGTAGTGAGAGAGACCCAGTACTTC. It codes for CATGIAGVVRETQYF.